The 31 T cell receptor beta chains in this list originate from one sample, sequenced in a study of T cells in women clearing cervical HPV infection. Sequencing used immunoSEQ multiplex PCR; TCRdb keeps in-frame clones, though not all of them. Its table records about 41,000 clones. Sequenced: blood buffy coat. All receptors derive from a woman between 18 and 75 years old with a cervical HPV16 infection that either progressed to CIN3+ or cleared (not recorded which).

For this clone: Read data end 3 residues before the CDR3 end; the end is taken from the germline J gene. The genes are TRBV5-1 and TRBJ1-1; no firm D call. The ends were cut back, 0 bases at V and 5 bases at J, with 5 bases in the middle. Germline V gene lookup returns CDR1 SGHRS and CDR2 YFSETQ. The CDR3 extends over 12 amino acids. The covered CDR3 bases are TGCGCCAGCAGCTTGGAGGGTACTGAA. Amino acids: CASSLEGTE. The whole CDR3 protein is CASSLEGTEAFF.

As for this clone: The observed sequence ends 3 residues before the CDR3 terminus, with the missing tail filled in from the germline J gene. The chain is built from TRBV20-1 and TRBJ1-4, with TRBD1 matching over 7 bases. There are 16 residues in the CDR3. V lost 0 bases and J lost 3; bases outside the gene matches: 7. CDR1 DFQATT and CDR2 SNEGSKA come from the germline V gene (reference sequence). CDR3 DNA (partial): TGCAGTGCTAGAGACGTACAGGGGAGGGCTAATGAAAAA. It is translated as CSARDVQGRANEK. The CDR3, in full, reads CSARDVQGRANEKLFF.

Regarding this clone: The read halts 3 residues ahead of the CDR3 end, with the missing end drawn from the germline J gene. J is TRBJ1-2 and V is TRBV5-1; TRBD1 might be the D (5 bases). This CDR3 is 16 amino acids long. From germline, CDR1 is SGHRS and CDR2 YFSETQ. Trimming stripped 0 bases from V and 0 bases from J, with 12 bases between. The sequenced part of the CDR3 DNA is TGCGCCAGCAGCTTGGGACAGTGGTTCTCTAACTATGGC. Translation: CASSLGQWFSNYG. In full, the CDR3 is CASSLGQWFSNYGYTF.

Points on this clone: The sequenced fragment ends 3 residues before the CDR3 boundary, so the rest is inferred from the germline J gene. This sequence joins TRBV18 and TRBJ2-2; D is undetermined. V was pared by 6 bases and J by 4 bases, with 15 bases between. Looked up from germline, CDR1 is KGHSH and CDR2 is LQKENI. The CDR3 totals 15 residues. The CDR3 DNA, read in part, is TGTGCCAGCTCGCCTGCCGGTTACCCCACCGGGGAG. This sequence encodes CASSPAGYPTGE. The entire CDR3 sequence reads CASSPAGYPTGELFF. The variable domain in full, with the rest retrieved from reference TRBV18 and TRBJ2-2, is NAGVMQNPRHLVRRRGQEARLRCSPMKGHSHVYWYRQLPEEGLKFMVYLQKENIIDESGMPKERFSAEFPKEGPSILRIQQVVRGDSAAYFCASSPAGYPTGELFFGEGSRLTVL.

About this clone: Read coverage stops 3 residues before the CDR3 terminus; the germline J gene supplies the remainder. The chain couples TRBV30 to TRBJ2-1, with TRBD2 matching 12 bases. The CDR3 contains 15 residues. Germline CDR1 GTSNPN, CDR2 SVGIG (reference sequence). J was trimmed by 7 bases and V by 4 bases; bases with no gene match: 8. The CDR3 region is CAWTPSGGALNEQFF. The DNA read from the CDR3 is TGTGCCTGGACCCCTAGCGGGGGGGCCTTGAATGAG.

Comment on this clone: The sequenced fragment ends 3 residues before the CDR3 boundary, so the rest is inferred from the germline J gene. The rearrangement joins TRBV29-1 to TRBJ1-4, with D uncertain. Germline V gene sequence: CDR1 SQVTM, CDR2 ANQGSEA. This CDR3 comprises 13 residues. Trimming cost V 6 bases and J 5 bases, with 13 bases left between them. CDR3 sequence: CSVSLGSNEKLFF. The part of the CDR3 DNA that was read is TGCAGCGTCTCATTAGGGTCAAATGAAAAA.

To note about this clone: The read stops 3 residues short of the end of the CDR3; the missing end is completed from the germline J gene. The chain is built from TRBV2 and TRBJ2-3, with a weak D call TRBD1 (6 bases). Germline-derived CDR1 and CDR2 are SNHLY and FYNNEI. The CDR3 is 16 residues long. V lost 5 bases to trimming and J lost 7 bases, with 22 bases between them. The CDR3 sequence is CASSLLESGVGNTQYF. The DNA read from the CDR3 is TGTGCCAGCAGTCTCTTGGAGTCAGGGGTGGGAAATACG.

On this clone: Sequencing ends 3 residues short of the CDR3 end; the germline J gene provides the rest. The rearrangement joins TRBV20-1 to TRBJ2-4; TRBD1 matches 8 bases. J lost 9 bases, V lost 0 bases, and 7 bases had no gene match. The CDR3 contains 14 residues. Germline V gives CDR1 DFQATT, CDR2 SNEGSKA (reference sequence). The sequenced part of the CDR3 DNA is TGCAGTGCTAGAGAGCAGGGGACAGGCGGCATT. This codes for CSAREQGTGGI. The whole CDR3 reads CSAREQGTGGIQYF.

On this clone: The CDR3 end falls 3 residues outside the read, so it is completed with the germline J gene. The chain employs TRBV28 and TRBJ1-4, with 7 bases identical to TRBD1. The germline V gene encodes CDR1 MDHEN and CDR2 SYDVKM. The CDR3 extends over 15 amino acids. The ends lost 5 bases at V and 3 bases at J; junction bases unmatched: 6. The CDR3 DNA, read in part, is TGTGCCAGCAGTCTGACAGGGTTCCCTAATGAAAAA. Its translation: CASSLTGFPNEK. The CDR3 in full is CASSLTGFPNEKLFF.

Concerning this clone itself: The CDR3 end falls 3 residues outside the read, so it is completed with the germline J gene. V usage is TRBV6-2 or TRBV6-3 and J usage is TRBJ2-5; the D is unclear. The germline gives CDR1 MNHEY, CDR2 SVGEGT. Trimming stripped 5 bases from V and 3 bases from J, with 16 bases between. The CDR3 is made up of 15 amino acids. The CDR3 bases that were read are TGTGCCAGCAGTGGGCGACACAGAAGGGAAGAGACC. As protein: CASSGRHRREET. The whole CDR3 sequence is CASSGRHRREETQYF.

A word on this clone: Read sequence stops 3 residues before the CDR3 end, and the germline J gene provides the missing end. The chain links TRBV19 to TRBJ1-5; possibly TRBD1 for D (5 bases). Germline loops: CDR1 LNHDA, CDR2 SQIVND (reference sequence). This CDR3 is 14 amino acids long. V was clipped by 3 bases and J by 0 bases, with 6 bases between them. CDR3 DNA, as far as it was read: TGTGCCAGTAGTATGACAGCTAGCAATCAGCCC. This sequence encodes CASSMTASNQP. Given in full, the CDR3 is CASSMTASNQPQHF.

Points on this clone: The junction shows a germline mismatch at one end, possibly a read error. The read ends 3 residues shy of where the CDR3 ends; the end is completed using the germline J gene. The V call is TRBV4-1, the J call TRBJ1-1; D is unresolved. The CDR3 has 13 residues. Germline V gene sequence: CDR1 MGHRA, CDR2 YSYEKL. Incomplete CDR3 DNA: TGCGTCAGCAGCCAGAGGTTTGGTACTGAA. Protein product: CVSSQRFGTE. The entire CDR3 reads CVSSQRFGTEAFF.

As regards this clone: Sequencing ends 3 residues short of the CDR3 end; the germline J gene provides the rest. This rearrangement joins TRBV20-1 to TRBJ1-6; 10 nucleotides align to TRBD1. J gave up 3 bases and V 5 bases, and 7 bases lay outside the gene matches. The CDR3 is 16 residues long. CDR1 and CDR2 from the germline V gene are DFQATT and SNEGSKA (reference sequence). The CDR3 sequence is CSAQRTGGSYNSPLHF. The sequenced CDR3 bases are TGCAGTGCTCAACGGACAGGGGGAAGCTATAATTCACCC.

Note on this clone: Read coverage stops 3 residues before the CDR3 terminus; the germline J gene supplies the remainder. V usage is TRBV20-1 and J usage is TRBJ1-5, with TRBD1 identical over 8 bases. CDR3 length: 15 residues. From germline, CDR1 is DFQATT and CDR2 SNEGSKA (reference sequence). With V trimmed by 6 bases and J by 5 bases, 12 bases remained unmatched. The DNA read from the CDR3 is TGCAGTGCCCTGACCAGGACAGGGATTTATCAGCCC. Translation: CSALTRTGIYQP. The whole CDR3 protein is CSALTRTGIYQPQHF.

Remarks on this clone: Other DNA variants within this sample encode the same CDR3. The covered CDR3 bases are TGTGCCAGCAGCTTAGGACAGGGGTACACTGAA. It codes for CASSLGQGYTE. The whole CDR3 sequence is CASSLGQGYTEAFF. This chain connects TRBV7-9 to TRBJ1-1; 8 bases fit TRBD1. The read ends 3 residues early relative to the CDR3; the germline J gene fills the gap. This CDR3 has 14 amino acids. With V trimmed by 1 base and J by 3 bases, 1 base remained unmatched. Germline-derived CDR1 and CDR2 are SEHNR and FQNEAQ (reference sequence).

For this clone: The read ends 3 residues early relative to the CDR3; the germline J gene fills the gap. V gene TRBV5-1 combines with J gene TRBJ1-1, with D possibly matching TRBD1 (5 bases). This CDR3 has 16 amino acids. Germline V lookup: CDR1 SGHRS, CDR2 YFSETQ. The V end was cut by 0 bases, the J end by 1 base, with 13 bases between. The CDR3 bases that were read are TGCGCCAGCAGCTTGGATCTCGGGGGTTGGAACACTGAA. Its translation: CASSLDLGGWNTE. The CDR3, in full, reads CASSLDLGGWNTEAFF.

A note on this clone: With the read ending 3 residues before the CDR3 end, the germline J gene is used to fill in that end. The gene calls are TRBV5-1 and TRBJ1-3; TRBD1 matches 11 bases. Looked up from germline, CDR1 is SGHRS and CDR2 is YFSETQ. The V and J ends lost 4 bases and 8 bases, in that order; junction bases with no gene match: 5. The length of the CDR3 is 14 residues. CDR3 loop: CASSIRDRGDTIYF. Partial CDR3 DNA: TGCGCCAGCAGCATCCGGGACAGGGGGGACACC.

About this clone itself: Read coverage stops 3 residues before the CDR3 terminus; the germline J gene supplies the remainder. This chain links TRBV19 with TRBJ1-2; D is undetermined. Germline CDR1 and CDR2: LNHDA and SQIVND (reference sequence). V lost 3 bases, J lost 3 bases, and 5 bases lay in between. The CDR3 is 12 residues long. The part of the CDR3 DNA that was read is TGTGCCAGTAGTATGCGGTACTATGGC. It translates to CASSMRYYG. The CDR3 reads in full as CASSMRYYGYTF.

A remark on this clone: From the germline J gene comes the end of the CDR3, since the read stops 3 residues before it. The rearrangement links TRBV30 to TRBJ1-2; perhaps TRBD1 as D (5 bases). Germline V gene lookup returns CDR1 GTSNPN and CDR2 SVGIG (reference sequence). The V gene lost 2 bases and the J gene lost 4 bases, with 11 bases spanning the gap. The CDR3 is 13 residues long. Partial CDR3 DNA: TGTGCCTGGAGTCATGACAGAAGCTATGGC. It translates to CAWSHDRSYG. The entire CDR3 is CAWSHDRSYGYTF.

Notes on this clone: The read terminates 3 residues before the CDR3 end, so the remaining end is supplied by the germline J gene. The chain joins TRBV5-1 to TRBJ2-2; TRBD2 agrees at 9 bases. Per the germline V gene, CDR1 is SGHRS and CDR2 is YFSETQ. The CDR3 is made up of 18 amino acids. The V segment lost 4 bases and the J segment 7 bases; nucleotides outside the gene matches: 17. The CDR3 here is CASSTSESGRKFGGELFF. Partial CDR3 DNA: TGCGCCAGCAGCACATCGGAAAGCGGGAGGAAGTTTGGCGGGGAG.

Worth noting for this clone: The read is 3 residues too short to cover the CDR3 end, so that end is filled in from the germline J gene. The gene calls are TRBV2 and TRBJ1-5, with 7 positions matching TRBD1. Germline CDR1 and CDR2: SNHLY and FYNNEI. The CDR3 length is 14 residues. J gave up 5 bases and V 2 bases, and 3 bases lay outside the gene matches. CDR3 DNA (partial): TGTGCCAGCAGTGAATACAGGGGCGATCAGCCC. Amino acids: CASSEYRGDQP. The entire CDR3 protein reads CASSEYRGDQPQHF. The whole variable domain, remainder taken from reference TRBV2 and TRBJ1-5, is EPEVTQTPSHQVTQMGQEVILRCVPISNHLYFYWYRQILGQKVEFLVSFYNNEISEKSEIFDDQFSVERPDGSNFTLKIRSTKLEDSAMYFCASSEYRGDQPQHFGDGTRLSIL.

A word on this clone: Read coverage stops 3 residues before the CDR3 terminus; the germline J gene supplies the remainder. The chain carries TRBV20-1 and TRBJ2-1; maybe TRBD1 (5 bases). Deletions cut 8 bases from V and 6 bases from J, with 14 bases between. The CDR3 totals 12 residues. The germline CDR1 and CDR2 sequences are DFQATT and SNEGSKA (reference sequence). The CDR3 sequence is CSSHVGLNEQFF. CDR3 bases read: TGCAGTTCCCACGTGGGGCTCAATGAG.

Comment on this clone: The CDR3 end falls 3 residues outside the read, so it is completed with the germline J gene. This chain links TRBV3-1 (or the pseudogene TRBV3-2) with TRBJ1-4, with a weak D call TRBD1 (5 bases). V gave up 1 base and J gave up 7 bases, with 13 bases separating them. CDR1 LGHDT and CDR2 YNNKEL come from the germline V gene (reference sequence). CDR3 length equals 15 residues. The covered CDR3 bases are TGTGCCAGCAGCCAAGGGCGGGGGGGTGGTGAAAAA. Translation gives CASSQGRGGGEK. The complete CDR3 protein is CASSQGRGGGEKLFF.

In regard to this clone: Sequencing ends 3 residues short of the CDR3 end; the germline J gene provides the rest. The V gene is TRBV7-8, the J gene TRBJ2-2; D gene uncertain. V gave up 5 bases and J gave up 5 bases, with 9 bases separating them. Germline lookup yields CDR1 SGHVS and CDR2 FQNEAQ. The CDR3 loop spans 13 amino acids. CDR3 sequence reads: CASSLGGTGELFF. CDR3 bases read: TGTGCCAGCAGCCTAGGCGGAACCGGGGAG.

About this clone itself: With the read ending 3 residues before the CDR3 end, the germline J gene is used to fill in that end. The V gene is TRBV5-1, the J gene TRBJ1-1; a weak D match, TRBD1 (5 bases). The CDR3 has 16 residues. Trimming cost V 4 bases and J 4 bases, with 20 bases left between them. Germline CDR1 reads SGHRS; CDR2 reads YFSETQ. The CDR3 bases that were read are TGCGCCAGCAGCCACAGGATTGCCACAGCTGGCACTGAA. Amino acids: CASSHRIATAGTE. The CDR3, in full, reads CASSHRIATAGTEAFF.

Regarding this clone: The CDR3 end is not reached by the read, which stops 3 residues before it; the germline J gene fills it in. The chain carries TRBV3-1 (or the pseudogene TRBV3-2) and TRBJ2-7; 9 bases fit TRBD1. Germline trimming cut 1 base from V and 4 bases from J; bases unmatched to any gene: 5. Germline V CDR1 and CDR2: LGHDT, YNNKEL (reference sequence). The CDR3 has 15 amino acids. CDR3 sequence: CASSQAGTGRYEQYF. The sequenced part of the CDR3 DNA is TGTGCCAGCAGCCAAGCTGGGACAGGGCGTTACGAG.

Details on this clone: Read sequence stops 3 residues before the CDR3 end, and the germline J gene provides the missing end. The chain combines TRBV13 with TRBJ2-3; 11 bases fit TRBD2. V lost 5 bases, J lost 5 bases, and 9 bases stayed unmatched. In germline, CDR1 is PRHDT, CDR2 FYEKMQ (reference sequence). The CDR3 has 16 residues. The CDR3 is CASSPLAGGPEDTQYF. The sequenced CDR3 bases are TGTGCCAGCAGCCCCTTAGCGGGGGGGCCGGAAGATACG.

Points on this clone: The read halts 3 residues ahead of the CDR3 end, with the missing end drawn from the germline J gene. The chain has TRBV28 and TRBJ1-1; 11 nucleotides match TRBD1. With 7 bases clipped from V and 1 base from J, the junction kept 5 bases outside the gene matches. CDR1 is MDHEN and CDR2 is SYDVKM in the germline V gene. This CDR3 is 15 amino acids long. The CDR3 is CASNLDRGRNTEAFF. The covered CDR3 bases are TGTGCCAGCAACTTGGACAGGGGGCGGAACACTGAA.

For this clone: The CDR3 end lies 3 residues beyond the end of the read and is filled in from the germline J gene. The chain has TRBV5-1 and TRBJ2-5; D is unresolved. The CDR3 is 15 residues long. The germline V gene has CDR1 SGHRS and CDR2 YFSETQ. Deletions cut 0 bases from V and 0 bases from J, with 9 bases between. The part of the CDR3 DNA that was read is TGCGCCAGCAGCTTGGACGCGGCGAACCAAGAGACC. Amino acids: CASSLDAANQET. The entire CDR3 protein is CASSLDAANQETQYF. Full variable domain (missing parts from reference TRBV5-1 and TRBJ2-5): KAGVTQTPRYLIKTRGQQVTLSCSPISGHRSVSWYQQTPGQGLQFLFEYFSETQRNKGNFPGRFSGRQFSNSRSEMNVSTLELGDSALYLCASSLDAANQETQYFGPGTRLLVL.

To note about this clone: The read falls 3 residues short of the CDR3 end, and the missing part is taken from the germline J gene. The chain is built from TRBV5-8 and TRBJ2-7; tentative D call: TRBD2 (5 bases). CDR3 length: 14 amino acids. The V end was cut by 1 base, the J end by 0 bases, with 8 bases between. In germline, CDR1 is SGHTS, CDR2 YDEGEE. The CDR3: CASSLTGSSYEQYF. The covered CDR3 bases are TGTGCCAGCAGCTTGACGGGGAGCTCCTACGAG.

A word on this clone: With the read ending 3 residues before the CDR3 end, the germline J gene is used to fill in that end. V is TRBV7-3 and J is TRBJ2-7, with 9 bases fitting TRBD2. The germline V gene encodes CDR1 SGHTA and CDR2 FQGTGA. CDR3 length: 16 amino acids. V dropped 5 bases and J dropped 6; count of bases not matched to a gene: 14. The CDR3 sequence is CASSPAHPGLASEQYF. The part of the CDR3 DNA that was read is TGTGCCAGCAGCCCTGCCCACCCGGGACTAGCAAGCGAG.